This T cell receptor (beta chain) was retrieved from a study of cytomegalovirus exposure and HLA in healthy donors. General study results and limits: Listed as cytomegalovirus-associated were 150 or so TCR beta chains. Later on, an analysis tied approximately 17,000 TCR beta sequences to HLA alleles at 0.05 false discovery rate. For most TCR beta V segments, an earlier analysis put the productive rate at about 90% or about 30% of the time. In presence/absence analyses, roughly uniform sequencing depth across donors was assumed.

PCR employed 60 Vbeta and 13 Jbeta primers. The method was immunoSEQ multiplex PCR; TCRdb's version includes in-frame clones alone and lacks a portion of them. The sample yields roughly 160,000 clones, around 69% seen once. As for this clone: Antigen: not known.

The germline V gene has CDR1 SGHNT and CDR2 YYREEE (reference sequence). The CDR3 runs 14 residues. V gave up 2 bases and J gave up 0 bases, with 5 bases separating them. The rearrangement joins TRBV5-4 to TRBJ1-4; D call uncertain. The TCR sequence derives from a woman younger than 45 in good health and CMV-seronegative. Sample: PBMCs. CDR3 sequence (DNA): TGTGCCAGCAGCTTTAGTGCAACTAATGAAAAACTGTTTTTT. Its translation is CASSFSATNEKLFF.